This T cell receptor (beta chain) was identified during a study of cytotoxic CD8 clonotypes in ibrutinib-treated CLL. As for the study in general: After median about 69 months, around 14 stayed in remission, about 12 progressed; responses around 24 partial, 2 complete.

Germline lookup yields CDR1 LNHNV and CDR2 YYDKDF (reference sequence). This CDR3 spans 14 amino acids. V lost 6 bases and J lost 2, with 8 bases in between. Produced via immunoSEQ multiplex PCR; TCRdb's table is partial and in-frame only. The table records approximately 120,000 clones, roughly 84% of them present only once. Broader study findings: Stable or contracted on treatment, public clonotypes were also uncommon.

On this clone: As yet, its antigen is unknown.

The J gene is TRBJ2-6, the V gene TRBV15; D unclear. The starting material was PBMCs, obtained after 24 months of ibrutinib treatment. The clonotype was recovered from a human donor with chronic lymphocytic leukemia. CDR3 amino acids: CATREVAGANVLTF. The CDR3, as DNA: TGTGCCACCAGGGAAGTGGCTGGGGCCAACGTCCTGACTTTC.